This T cell receptor beta chain is from a study of blood T cell repertoires in COVID-19. Study-wide context: The United States, Italy and Spain supplied acute and convalescent COVID-19 samples. The analysed material was cDNA or gDNA that came from T cells, B-cell-depleted T cells, or PBMCs.

Source study methods: Estimates of nucleated cell counts were drawn from the amplification of reference gene primers. Some clones are missing from TCRdb's copy, which holds only in-frame ones; the method was immunoSEQ multiplex PCR. V and J calls and clone size are those listed in that table; D and trimming were worked out from the DNA. Of approximately 200,000 clones in the sample, approximately 83% were seen once. This clone was counted between two and nine times. The length of the CDR3 is 13 residues. Looked up from germline, CDR1 is SGHTA and CDR2 is FQGNSA. The V end lost 5 bases, the J end lost 2 bases, and 6 bases lay between the germline ends.

The sequence was obtained from a man aged 60 to 75 with acute or convalescent COVID-19. The source material was peripheral blood. The gene calls are TRBV7-2 and TRBJ2-2, with D hard to call. In nucleotides, the CDR3 is TGTGCCAGCAGCCCCTTAAACACCGGGGAGCTGTTTTTT. It yields the protein CASSPLNTGELFF.